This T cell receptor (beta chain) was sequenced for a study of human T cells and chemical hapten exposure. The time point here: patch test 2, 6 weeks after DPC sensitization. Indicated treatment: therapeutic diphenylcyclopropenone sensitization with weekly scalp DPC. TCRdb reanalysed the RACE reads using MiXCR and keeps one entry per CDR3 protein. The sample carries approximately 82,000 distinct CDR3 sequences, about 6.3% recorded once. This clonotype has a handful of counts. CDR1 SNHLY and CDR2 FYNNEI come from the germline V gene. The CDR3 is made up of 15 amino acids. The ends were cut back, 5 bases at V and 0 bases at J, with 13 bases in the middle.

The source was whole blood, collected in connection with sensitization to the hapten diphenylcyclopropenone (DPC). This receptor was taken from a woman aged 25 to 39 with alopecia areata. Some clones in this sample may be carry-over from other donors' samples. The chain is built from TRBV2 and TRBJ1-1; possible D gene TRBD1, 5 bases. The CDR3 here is CASSPPGRLNTEAFF. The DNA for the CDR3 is TGTGCCAGCAGTCCACCGGGACGGCTGAACACTGAAGCTTTCTTT. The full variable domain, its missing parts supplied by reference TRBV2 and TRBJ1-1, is EPEVTQTPSHQVTQMGQEVILRCVPISNHLYFYWYRQILGQKVEFLVSFYNNEISEKSEIFDDQFSVERPDGSNFTLKIRSTKLEDSAMYFCASSPPGRLNTEAFFGQGTRLTVV.